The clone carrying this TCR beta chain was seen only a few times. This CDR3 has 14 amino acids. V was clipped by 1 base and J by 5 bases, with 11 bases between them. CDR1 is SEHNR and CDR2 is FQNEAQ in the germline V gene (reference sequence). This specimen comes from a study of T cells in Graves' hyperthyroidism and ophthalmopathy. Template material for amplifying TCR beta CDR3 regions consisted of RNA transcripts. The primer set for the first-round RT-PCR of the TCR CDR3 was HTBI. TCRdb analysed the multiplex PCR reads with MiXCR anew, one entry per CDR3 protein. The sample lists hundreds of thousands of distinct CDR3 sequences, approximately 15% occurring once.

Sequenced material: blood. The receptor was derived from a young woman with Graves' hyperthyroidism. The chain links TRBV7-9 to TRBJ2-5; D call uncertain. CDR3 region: CASSLVYSWETQYF. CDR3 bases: TGTGCCAGCAGCTTAGTTTATTCGTGGGAGACCCAGTACTTC.